Listed below are T cell receptor beta chains from one sample, sequenced in a study of human T cells and chemical hapten exposure. Via MiXCR, TCRdb re-called the RACE reads, giving one row per CDR3 protein. The sample contains some 120,000 distinct CDR3 sequences, 8.5% to 9.5% of which appear only once. Sequences were obtained from whole blood. These TCRs come from a male donor in good health. Some clones in this sample may be carry-over from other donors' samples. CDR3s include the opening cysteine and the closing phenylalanine or tryptophan. D genes are given only for firm matches. Rows give clone size only sometimes, using once, few, many, or a class for an expanded clone.

TRBJ2-1	TRBD1	-	TRBV5-1	TGCGCCAGCAGCTTGGTAGGGACAGGGGCGTTCAATGAGCAGTTCTTC	CASSLVGTGAFNEQFF
TRBJ2-1	-	few	TRBV2	TGTGCCAGCAGTGAATCCCAACGGACGCCTTACAATGAGCAGTTCTTC	CASSESQRTPYNEQFF
TRBJ2-1	TRBD1	many	TRBV14	TGTGCCAGCAGCCAAGTCGTCCAGGGGGCTGAGCAGTTCTTC	CASSQVVQGAEQFF
TRBJ1-6	-	few	TRBV5-1	TGCGCCACCAAAGAGTCTGATGGGACTTCACCCCTCCACTTT	CATKESDGTSPLHF
TRBJ1-2	-	-	TRBV4-1	TGCGCCAGCAGCCAAGATAGCGGGGGGTTGGGCTATGGCTACACCTTC	CASSQDSGGLGYGYTF
TRBJ1-3	-	many	TRBV6-6	TGTGCCAGCAGTCGAGCAGGAGCTGGAAACACCATATATTTT	CASSRAGAGNTIYF
TRBJ2-1	TRBD2	few	TRBV27	TGTGCCAGCAGTGTAGAAGGTGGCCGGGACTACGTTTATGAGCAGTTCTTC	CASSVEGGRDYVYEQFF
TRBJ2-5	TRBD2	-	TRBV18	TGTGCCAGCTCACCACCCCGGGAGGGTGGTGAAGAGACCCAGTACTTC	CASSPPREGGEETQYF
TRBJ2-1	TRBD2	-	TRBV10-3	TGTGCCATCAGTGAGCGAGCGGGAGAGACGGACAATGAGCAGTTCTTC	CAISERAGETDNEQFF
TRBJ2-1	-	few	TRBV9	TGTGCCAGCAGCGTAGCCCATAGTTCCTACAATGAGCAGTTCTTC	CASSVAHSSYNEQFF
TRBJ1-6	-	many	TRBV7-9	TGTGCCAGCAGCCCCCGGACAGATGAGAATTCACCCCTCCACTTT	CASSPRTDENSPLHF
TRBJ1-4	-	few	TRBV4-3	TGCGCCAGCAGCCCCAATTGGAGTGAAAAACTGTTTTTT	CASSPNWSEKLFF
TRBJ1-2	TRBD1	many	TRBV5-1	TGCGCCAGCAGCCCTCGGACAGGGAGCTATGGCTACACCTTC	CASSPRTGSYGYTF
TRBJ2-7	TRBD2	-	TRBV12-3/TRBV12-4	TGTGCCAGCAGTTTGACTAGCGGAAAGCTTTACGAGCAGTACTTC	CASSLTSGKLYEQYF
TRBJ1-2	TRBD1	many	TRBV19	TGTGCCAGTAGTATCCCCCGGACAGGCTATGGCTACACCTTC	CASSIPRTGYGYTF
TRBJ2-5	TRBD1	-	TRBV12-3/TRBV12-4	TGTGCCAGCAGTCAACTGAGCGGACAGGACCAAGAGACCCAGTACTTC	CASSQLSGQDQETQYF
TRBJ2-6	-	many	TRBV29-1	TGCAGCGTCGAGGGCCCCAACTCTGGGGCCAACGTCCTGACTTTC	CSVEGPNSGANVLTF
TRBJ1-2	-	few	TRBV19	TGTGCCAGTAGTATAGTCTACAGGGTTAAGGGCTACACCTTC	CASSIVYRVKGYTF
TRBJ2-7	TRBD2	-	TRBV6-5	TGTGCCAGCAGTTACTCCCCCGGGGCGGGAGTATCGGACGAGCAGTACTTC	CASSYSPGAGVSDEQYF
TRBJ2-5	TRBD2	-	TRBV14	TGTGCCAGCAGCCATAGAGCGGGAGGAGGGAAAGAGACCCAGTACTTC	CASSHRAGGGKETQYF
TRBJ1-2	TRBD1	many	TRBV5-1	TGCGCCAGCAGCGCCGGACAGGACAATGGCTACACCTTC	CASSAGQDNGYTF
TRBJ2-3	-	-	TRBV19	TGTGCCAGTAGTCCTGGCCCCGCGGCAGATACGCAGTATTTT	CASSPGPAADTQYF
TRBJ2-1	TRBD2	few	TRBV11-1	TGTGCCAGCAGCTTAAATTGGCTAGCGGGGGAATCCTACAATGAGCAGTTCTTC	CASSLNWLAGESYNEQFF